Below are 27 T cell receptor beta chains sequenced from a single sample in a study of cytomegalovirus exposure and HLA in healthy donors. Libraries were prepared by immunoSEQ multiplex PCR; TCRdb keeps only in-frame clonotypes and omits some of them. Here the sample spans some 200,000 clones, 85% to 95% being singletons. The sequenced material came from PBMCs. These receptors originate from a woman between 18 and 30 years old in good health and CMV-seronegative.

J is TRBJ1-2 and V is TRBV5-1, with 8 bases aligning to TRBD1. This CDR3 region has 14 residues. Germline V lookup: CDR1 SGHRS, CDR2 YFSETQ. Trimming cost V 5 bases and J 8 bases; bases outside gene matches: 11. The CDR3 sequence is CASSEDRAGRGYTF. CDR3 DNA: TGCGCCAGCAGTGAGGACAGGGCCGGTCGGGGCTACACCTTC.

Only one count was recorded for this clone. This rearrangement joins TRBV30 to TRBJ1-5; TRBD1 matches 8 bases. This CDR3 is built from 13 residues. Looked up from germline, CDR1 is GTSNPN and CDR2 is SVGIG (reference sequence). Losses at the gene ends were 4 bases for V and 2 bases for J; bases not matched to a gene: 1. The CDR3 loop is CAWKGQGNQPQHF. The DNA for the CDR3 is TGTGCCTGGAAGGGACAGGGCAATCAGCCCCAGCATTTT.

This chain connects TRBV9 to TRBJ2-6, with D perhaps TRBD2 (5 bases). This CDR3 is built from 19 residues. Between the trimmed V and J ends, which lost 3 bases and 3 bases, there was a span of 22 bases. The V gene's germline CDR1 is SGDLS and CDR2 YYNGEE. The CDR3 region has the DNA TGTGCCAGCAGCGGGTCGAATATCGGGGTGGGGTTTGGGGCCAACGTCCTGACTTTC. It codes for CASSGSNIGVGFGANVLTF. The full variable domain, completed using reference TRBV9 and TRBJ2-6, is DSGVTQTPKHLITATGQRVTLRCSPRSGDLSVYWYQQSLDQGLQFLIQYYNGEERAKGNILERFSAQQFPDLHSELNLSSLELGDSALYFCASSGSNIGVGFGANVLTFGAGSRLTVL.

This clone was detected only a few times. The CDR3 is CASSADWGYTF. The CDR3 DNA is TGTGCCAGCAGCGCAGACTGGGGCTACACCTTC. The genes are TRBV6-1 and TRBJ1-2; D uncertain. Germline CDR1 and CDR2: MNHNS and SASEGT. This CDR3 spans 11 amino acids. Trimming took 6 bases from V and 8 from J, leaving 10 bases between them.

The chain combines TRBV6-4 with TRBJ1-6; the D is unclear. From germline, CDR1 is MRHNA and CDR2 SNTAGT. This CDR3 has 15 amino acids. V was clipped by 5 bases and J by 0 bases, with 8 bases between them. CDR3 coding DNA: TGTGCCAGCAGTCAGTACAGCTCCTATAATTCACCCCTCCACTTT. This gives the protein CASSQYSSYNSPLHF.

This chain links TRBV19 with TRBJ1-4; D is uncertain. V lost 2 bases and J 8 bases, leaving 12 bases between the germline ends. CDR1 and CDR2 from the germline V gene are LNHDA and SQIVND (reference sequence). The CDR3 is made up of 14 amino acids. The CDR3 region is CASSILLPPEKLFF. CDR3 bases: TGTGCCAGTAGTATATTACTACCGCCCGAAAAACTGTTTTTT.

The rearrangement links TRBV7-9 to TRBJ1-1; 7 nucleotides align to TRBD1. J was trimmed by 1 base and V by 1 base; bases with no gene match: 3. Germline CDR1 is SEHNR and CDR2 is FQNEAQ (reference sequence). The CDR3 loop spans 15 amino acids. CDR3 in amino acids: CASSLGAGGNTEAFF. The CDR3 DNA sequence: TGTGCCAGCAGCTTAGGGGCAGGGGGGAACACTGAAGCTTTCTTT.

In this sample, this clone turned up once. This chain's CDR3 is CASSPPASGGNEQYF. The CDR3 DNA reads TGTGCCAGCTCACCACCGGCTAGCGGTGGGAACGAGCAGTACTTC. This chain joins TRBV18 and TRBJ2-7; 7 nucleotides agree with TRBD2. Germline V gene lookup returns CDR1 KGHSH and CDR2 LQKENI. The CDR3 runs to 15 residues. Trimming cost V 0 bases and J 5 bases; bases outside gene matches: 7. Full variable domain (missing parts from reference TRBV18 and TRBJ2-7): NAGVMQNPRHLVRRRGQEARLRCSPMKGHSHVYWYRQLPEEGLKFMVYLQKENIIDESGMPKERFSAEFPKEGPSILRIQQVVRGDSAAYFCASSPPASGGNEQYFGPGTRLTVT.

A single count supports this clone. The chain links TRBV14 to TRBJ2-7, with TRBD1 matching 7 bases. Trimming removed 3 bases from V and 4 bases from J; junction bases left unmatched: 6. The CDR3 is made up of 14 amino acids. Per germline, CDR1 SGHDN and CDR2 FVKESK. DNA of the CDR3: TGTGCCAGCAGCCACCTCGGGACAGCTTACGAGCAGTACTTC. Its protein product is CASSHLGTAYEQYF.

This chain uses TRBV27 with TRBJ2-7; TRBD2 matches at 8 bases. The CDR3 has 17 amino acids. Germline CDR1 and CDR2: MNHEY and SMNVEV (reference sequence). Germline trimming cut 4 bases from V and 2 bases from J; bases unmatched to any gene: 13. The CDR3 region is CASSSALNGRAAYEQYF. DNA of the CDR3: TGTGCCAGCAGTTCCGCTTTGAACGGGAGGGCCGCCTACGAGCAGTACTTC.

This sequence joins TRBV7-2 and TRBJ1-1, with TRBD1 as a possible D gene (5 bases). Between the trimmed V and J ends, which lost 6 bases and 0 bases, there was a span of 11 bases. CDR1 and CDR2 from the germline V gene are SGHTA and FQGNSA. The CDR3 totals 14 residues. The CDR3 nucleotides are TGTGCCAGCAGAAAAGACAGCCTGAACACTGAAGCTTTCTTT. Protein sequence: CASRKDSLNTEAFF.

The chain links TRBV19 to TRBJ2-2; 8 nucleotides line up with TRBD2. CDR1 and CDR2 (germline): LNHDA, SQIVND (reference sequence). This CDR3 has 15 residues. The V segment lost 3 bases and the J segment 6 bases; nucleotides outside the gene matches: 6. The CDR3, as DNA: TGTGCCAGTAGTATGCCCGGGAGGGCCCCCGGGGAGCTGTTTTTT. This translates into CASSMPGRAPGELFF.

This chain connects TRBV11-3 to TRBJ2-6; D is possibly TRBD1 (7 bases). The V gene lost 5 bases and the J gene lost 0 bases, with 14 bases spanning the gap. Germline lookup yields CDR1 SGHNT and CDR2 YENEEA. This CDR3 is built from 17 residues. The CDR3 region is CASSQGGTVSGANVLTF. The CDR3, as DNA: TGTGCCAGCAGCCAGGGGGGCACAGTCTCTGGGGCCAACGTCCTGACTTTC.

This CDR3 reads CASGDYEQYF. Written as DNA, the CDR3 is TGTGCCAGCGGAGACTACGAGCAGTACTTC. The chain joins TRBV6-5 to TRBJ2-7, with no clear D. The germline V gene has CDR1 MNHEY and CDR2 SVGAGI. The ends were cut back, 8 bases at V and 3 bases at J, with 5 bases in the middle. The CDR3 sequence is 10 residues long.

In its sample, this clone was seen once. The chain carries TRBV7-3 and TRBJ1-1, with TRBD1 matching 8 bases. V was clipped by 6 bases and J by 11 bases; unmatched bases: 11. Germline values: CDR1 SGHTA, CDR2 FQGTGA. This CDR3 comprises 13 residues. The CDR3, as DNA: TGTGCCAGCAGTTTGAGACAGGGGCATTGGGCTTTCTTT. Amino acids: CASSLRQGHWAFF.

This chain links TRBV4-1 with TRBJ2-1, with 9 bases aligning to TRBD2. Germline V gene lookup returns CDR1 MGHRA and CDR2 YSYEKL. This CDR3 spans 15 amino acids. The V gene end was trimmed by 3 bases and the J gene end by 4 bases; junction bases not matched to a gene: 4. The CDR3 reads CASSQAREGYNEQFF. CDR3 coding DNA: TGCGCCAGCAGCCAGGCGCGGGAGGGATACAATGAGCAGTTCTTC.

CDR3 nucleotide sequence: TGTGCCAGCAGTTACTTGGTAGCGGGCCTTTACGAGCAGTACTTC. Protein: CASSYLVAGLYEQYF. The chain carries TRBV6-5 and TRBJ2-7, with 7 positions matching TRBD2. Losses at the gene ends were 1 base for V and 4 bases for J; bases not matched to a gene: 7. CDR3 length: 15 residues. Germline CDR1 is MNHEY and CDR2 is SVGAGI.

The chain uses TRBV4-1 and TRBJ2-1; D may be TRBD2 (6 bases). Trimming stripped 3 bases from V and 5 bases from J, with 11 bases between. The CDR3 covers 14 residues. Germline V gene lookup returns CDR1 MGHRA and CDR2 YSYEKL. The CDR3 nucleotides are TGCGCCAGCAGCCAGGAACTAGCAAACAATGAGCAGTTCTTC. Protein product: CASSQELANNEQFF.

Concerning this clone itself: The junction shows a germline mismatch at one end, possibly a read error. The chain uses TRBV14 and TRBJ1-2; 8 nucleotides match TRBD1. Germline loops: CDR1 SGHDN, CDR2 FVKESK. This CDR3 region has 13 residues. CDR3 in DNA: TGTGCCAGCAGCGAAGACAGGGGTGGTGTCTACACCTTC. This codes for CASSEDRGGVYTF.

This clone was observed a handful of times. The chain has TRBV19 and TRBJ2-1; D gene unclear. This CDR3 is 12 amino acids long. Trimming took off 10 bases at V and 5 bases at J, with 12 bases between the two ends. Germline-derived CDR1 and CDR2 are LNHDA and SQIVND (reference sequence). The CDR3 coding sequence is TGTGCCAACGGAGACGCGCACAATGAGCAGTTCTTC. This codes for CANGDAHNEQFF.

This chain connects TRBV21-1 to TRBJ2-7; no check of the table's D call, TRBD1, against the DNA was made. TRBV21-1 is flagged as a pseudogene. This CDR3 has 16 amino acids. This chain's CDR3 is CASSKGKGTGGWEQYF. The CDR3, as DNA: TGTGCCAGCAGCAAAGGCAAGGGGACAGGGGGCTGGGAGCAGTACTTC.

This chain joins TRBV10-3 and TRBJ1-5, with a tentative D call TRBD1 (6 bases). This CDR3 spans 16 amino acids. Per the germline V gene, CDR1 is ENHRY and CDR2 is SYGVKD. V lost 7 bases, J lost 3 bases, and 19 bases lay in between. CDR3 amino acids: CAITPTGRKNNQPQHF. In DNA form, the CDR3 reads TGTGCCATCACCCCGACAGGTCGAAAAAACAATCAGCCCCAGCATTTT.

This sequence joins TRBV29-1 and TRBJ2-1, with D maybe TRBD2 (5 bases). The germline CDR1 and CDR2 sequences are SQVTM and ANQGSEA. With 0 bases removed from V and 4 bases from J, the gap between germline ends came to 16 bases. The CDR3 extends over 16 amino acids. CDR3 amino acids: CSVEDPVMRAYNEQFF. CDR3 in DNA: TGCAGCGTTGAAGATCCGGTGATGAGGGCTTACAATGAGCAGTTCTTC.

This chain connects TRBV6-5 to TRBJ2-2; D is ambiguous. This CDR3 spans 14 amino acids. The germline V and J ends were trimmed by 8 bases and 2 bases, with 12 bases remaining between them. Per the germline V gene, CDR1 is MNHEY and CDR2 is SVGAGI. The CDR3 nucleotides read TGTGCCAGCTCGAAAGCGACTAACACCGGGGAGCTGTTTTTT. Residues: CASSKATNTGELFF.

The V call is TRBV10-3, the J call TRBJ1-5, with D unclear. CDR1 and CDR2 from the germline V gene are ENHRY and SYGVKD. V was cut by 3 bases and J by 5 bases, with 14 bases left in between. The CDR3 has 15 residues. The CDR3 sequence is CAISESGNGDQPQHF. The CDR3 DNA reads as TGTGCCATCAGTGAATCCGGGAATGGGGATCAGCCCCAGCATTTT.

The chain is built from TRBV7-6 and TRBJ2-1; possibly TRBD1 for D (6 bases). This CDR3 has 16 amino acids. Germline V gene lookup returns CDR1 SGHVS and CDR2 FNYEAQ. The V end lost 4 bases, the J end lost 6 bases, and 19 bases lay between the germline ends. CDR3 DNA: TGTGCCAGCAGCTCATCCGGCCGGACACAGGGCAATGAGCAGTTCTTC. Amino acids: CASSSSGRTQGNEQFF.

The chain links TRBV5-6 to TRBJ2-6; 7 nucleotides line up with TRBD1. Germline assignment: CDR1 SGHDT and CDR2 YYEEEE. The length of the CDR3 is 16 residues. Trimming at V came to 5 bases and at J to 0 bases, leaving 5 bases not matched to a gene. The CDR3 DNA reads as TGTGCCAGCAGTCGGGACAGTCACTCTGGGGCCAACGTCCTGACTTTC. It is translated as CASSRDSHSGANVLTF.